The present entry profiles one TCR beta chain with its context. Its matching antigen is unknown. At the DNA level, this CDR3 is encoded by other sequences in the same sample as well. This table comes from immunoSEQ multiplex PCR, and its TCRdb copy is limited to in-frame clones, with some not included. This sample has about 200,000 clones; approximately 93% occur once, and the top ten carry 1%. The germline CDR1 and CDR2 sequences are SNHLY and FYNNEI. V lost 4 bases and J 2 bases, leaving 2 bases between the germline ends. The CDR3 runs to 11 residues. These data originate in a study of T cell responses to AZD1222 COVID-19 vaccine. Study outcomes and limitations: The donors showed a predominance of white British ancestry and of females, with possible underestimation of clonal diversity. Across the whole spike, CD4 TCRs peaked at regions 160-218 and 743-854. The peak T cell response came first, and repertoires were sampled only after it.

V and J are TRBV2 and TRBJ2-5; D gene ambiguous. The specimen comprised peripheral blood, sampled 28 days after the second AZD1222 dose. This TCR was sampled from an adult who received the AZD1222 COVID-19 vaccine. In DNA, the CDR3 is TGTGCCAGCAGTGGTCAAGAGACCCAGTACTTC. This encodes CASSGQETQYF.